These 28 T cell receptor beta chains originate from one sample sequenced in a study of T cell responses to AZD1222 COVID-19 vaccine. Method: immunoSEQ multiplex PCR; TCRdb's copy keeps in-frame clones and lacks some. Of more than 70,000 clones detected, approximately 85% appear once; the ten largest clones hold about 13%. Sequences were derived from peripheral blood, sampled on day 0 of AZD1222 vaccination. These receptors were collected from an adult in good health.

The V gene is TRBV28, the J gene TRBJ2-7; possibly TRBD1 for D (5 bases). In germline, CDR1 is MDHEN, CDR2 SYDVKM. V lost 3 bases, J lost 6 bases, and 18 bases lay in between. The CDR3 totals 15 residues. The CDR3 loop reads CASSLAAAGLGEQYF. CDR3 DNA sequence: TGTGCCAGCAGTTTGGCCGCGGCAGGGCTAGGCGAGCAGTACTTC.

This chain links TRBV18 with TRBJ2-1, with D perhaps matching TRBD1 (5 bases). Per the germline V gene, CDR1 is KGHSH and CDR2 is LQKENI. Between the trimmed V and J ends, which lost 4 bases and 6 bases, there was a span of 10 bases. The CDR3 spans 13 residues. CDR3: CASSHRQTNEQFF. CDR3 coding DNA: TGTGCCAGCTCACATAGACAGACCAATGAGCAGTTCTTC.

The V gene is TRBV5-6, the J gene TRBJ1-2; a possible D gene is TRBD1 (5 bases). Trimming left V 0 bases short and J 2 bases short, with 5 bases between. The CDR3 length is 13 residues. Germline CDR1 SGHDT, CDR2 YYEEEE. This CDR3 reads CASSLGTNYGYTF. The CDR3 DNA reads TGTGCCAGCAGCTTGGGGACAAACTATGGCTACACCTTC.

The table lists this clone with a few counts. V is TRBV12-3 or TRBV12-4 and J is TRBJ1-1, with D unresolved. Trimming took 1 base from V and 4 from J, leaving 7 bases between them. The CDR3 covers 13 residues. CDR3 nucleotide sequence: TGTGCCAGCAGTTTAGGGCCGGGCACTGAAGCTTTCTTT. As protein: CASSLGPGTEAFF.

The chain uses TRBV6-2 or TRBV6-3 and TRBJ1-5; D is perhaps TRBD1 (5 bases). Looked up from germline, CDR1 is MNHEY and CDR2 is SVGEGT. V was cut by 0 bases and J by 1 base, with 16 bases left in between. The length of the CDR3 is 18 residues. CDR3 amino acids: CASSYSNTGDKSNQPQHF. Written as DNA, the CDR3 is TGTGCCAGCAGTTACTCGAATACGGGGGATAAGAGCAATCAGCCCCAGCATTTT.

The chain carries TRBV5-1 and TRBJ2-3; no reliable D call. Germline values: CDR1 SGHRS, CDR2 YFSETQ. Trimming shortened V by 6 bases and J by 2 bases, and 10 bases separated the two germline ends. CDR3 length: 13 residues. CDR3 DNA sequence: TGCGCCAGCAACCTGGGCTCCACAGATACGCAGTATTTT. Amino acid sequence: CASNLGSTDTQYF.

This sequence joins TRBV7-6 and TRBJ2-1; 12 bases map to TRBD2. V was pared by 4 bases and J by 10 bases, with 11 bases of the junction left unmatched. From germline, CDR1 is SGHVS and CDR2 FNYEAQ. This CDR3 spans 16 amino acids. CDR3 in DNA: TGTGCCAGCAGCTACCAATCTAGCGGGGGGGCCGGAGAGCAGTTCTTC. This gives the protein CASSYQSSGGAGEQFF.

V gene TRBV7-9 combines with J gene TRBJ1-2; weak D call: TRBD1 (6 bases). The CDR3 extends over 13 amino acids. Germline CDR1 SEHNR, CDR2 FQNEAQ (reference sequence). Trimming stripped 5 bases from V and 3 bases from J, with 10 bases between. The CDR3 DNA reads TGTGCCAGCAGCCGGAGGACAGACTATGGCTACACCTTC. Amino acid sequence: CASSRRTDYGYTF.

The chain is built from TRBV4-1 and TRBJ2-7; TRBD2 agrees at 8 bases. Looked up from germline, CDR1 is MGHRA and CDR2 is YSYEKL. The CDR3 contains 15 residues. V lost 3 bases, J lost 7 bases, and 11 bases stayed unmatched. CDR3 protein: CASSQGGGLTGEQYF. The CDR3 DNA reads TGCGCCAGCAGCCAGGGCGGGGGGCTAACGGGGGAGCAGTACTTC.

As regards this clone: The DNA is omitted, as the CDR3 cannot be located on it reliably, and the CDR3 follows TCRdb's listing. The chain links TRBV11-3 to TRBJ2-7; the listed D gene, TRBD2, was not tested against the DNA. CDR1 and CDR2 from the germline V gene are SGHNT and YENEEA. The CDR3 is 13 residues long, ends included. CDR3 region: CASSFGAGTDPYF.

The chain combines TRBV7-9 with TRBJ1-5, with D perhaps matching TRBD1 (5 bases). CDR1 is SEHNR, CDR2 FQNEAQ, per germline (reference sequence). CDR3 length: 12 residues. The germline V and J ends were trimmed by 2 bases and 6 bases, with 5 bases remaining between them. CDR3 in amino acids: CASSLQGQPQHF. The DNA of the CDR3 is TGTGCCAGCAGCTTACAGGGTCAGCCCCAGCATTTT.

This clone was observed once. This chain uses TRBV6-5 with TRBJ1-5; weak D call: TRBD1 (5 bases). There are 14 residues in the CDR3. Germline CDR1 is MNHEY and CDR2 is SVGAGI. V lost 5 bases, J lost 7 bases, and 15 bases lay in between. CDR3 sequence (DNA): TGTGCCAGCAGTAGTCAGGGTAGTCGGCAGCCCCAGCATTTT. Amino acid sequence: CASSSQGSRQPQHF.

The V gene is TRBV4-1, the J gene TRBJ1-5; TRBD1 matches at 7 bases. This CDR3 contains 16 residues. Germline assignment: CDR1 MGHRA and CDR2 YSYEKL. Losses at the gene ends were 1 base for V and 4 bases for J; bases not matched to a gene: 7. DNA of the CDR3: TGCGCCAGCAGCCAAGTCTGGGGACAGCAGAATCAGCCCCAGCATTTT. It is translated as CASSQVWGQQNQPQHF.

CDR3 nucleotides: TGTGCCAGCACCCTTGGCAGGGGAGCTTCACCCCTCCACTTT. Translating gives CASTLGRGASPLHF. The V call is TRBV27, the J call TRBJ1-6; perhaps TRBD1 as D (6 bases). CDR3 size: 14 residues. CDR1 and CDR2 (germline): MNHEY, SMNVEV (reference sequence). Trimming pared 7 bases from V and 9 bases from J, leaving 16 bases between.

The V and J genes are TRBV14 and TRBJ1-6; D is unresolved. With 1 base removed from V and 10 bases from J, the gap between germline ends came to 17 bases. In germline, CDR1 is SGHDN, CDR2 FVKESK. The length of the CDR3 is 16 residues. The CDR3 DNA reads as TGTGCCAGCAGCCAAGTCCCCTTAACCAGAGGCTCACCCCTCCACTTT. It specifies CASSQVPLTRGSPLHF.

V is TRBV7-2 and J is TRBJ2-3; a weak D match, TRBD1 (5 bases). The CDR3 spans 13 residues. V was trimmed by 5 bases and J by 5 bases, leaving 11 bases between them. Germline V gives CDR1 SGHTA, CDR2 FQGNSA. This CDR3 reads CASSGALIDTQYF. The CDR3 nucleotides are TGTGCCAGCAGCGGGGCCTTGATAGATACGCAGTATTTT.

The chain joins TRBV11-2 to TRBJ2-5; D is possibly TRBD2 (6 bases). CDR1 SGHAT and CDR2 FQNNGV come from the germline V gene. Trimming shortened V by 6 bases and J by 2 bases, and 16 bases separated the two germline ends. This CDR3 region has 15 residues. CDR3 residues: CASRRLRGNQETQYF. The CDR3 region has the DNA TGTGCCAGCAGGAGGCTACGGGGGAATCAAGAGACCCAGTACTTC.

V usage is TRBV5-1 and J usage is TRBJ1-5; D unclear. This CDR3 has 15 amino acids. The V gene lost 0 bases and the J gene lost 2 bases, with 9 bases spanning the gap. Germline V CDR1 and CDR2: SGHRS, YFSETQ. The CDR3 protein is CASSLGPERNQPQHF. The CDR3 DNA reads as TGCGCCAGCAGCTTGGGGCCAGAACGCAATCAGCCCCAGCATTTT.

The J gene is TRBJ1-2, the V gene TRBV27; D not certain. Germline V gene data show CDR1 as MNHEY and CDR2 as SMNVEV (reference sequence). The CDR3 sequence is 14 residues long. V was clipped by 0 bases and J by 7 bases, with 12 bases between them. In DNA, the CDR3 is TGTGCCAGCAGTTTATCGAGGCAGGTCCCTGGCTACACCTTC. The encoded protein is CASSLSRQVPGYTF.

This chain connects TRBV5-5 to TRBJ1-2; 7 bases map to TRBD1. From germline, CDR1 is SGHKS and CDR2 YYEKEE (reference sequence). The CDR3 runs 14 residues. The trim removed 10 bases at V and 1 base at J, leaving 10 bases unmatched. The DNA for the CDR3 is TGTGCCGGGTCCGGGACAGAGTTTAACTATGGCTACACCTTC. This encodes CAGSGTEFNYGYTF.

The V gene is TRBV7-2, the J gene TRBJ1-1, with TRBD1 as a possible D gene (6 bases). Trimming removed 0 bases at V and 1 base at J, with 12 bases between. This CDR3 region has 16 residues. Germline lookup yields CDR1 SGHTA and CDR2 FQGNSA. CDR3 residues: CASSLAGAGANTEAFF. The CDR3 DNA sequence: TGTGCCAGCAGCTTAGCGGGGGCAGGGGCGAACACTGAAGCTTTCTTT.

With respect to this clone: Other nucleotide sequences from this sample produce the same CDR3. V usage is TRBV5-1 and J usage is TRBJ1-2; perhaps TRBD1 as D (5 bases). This CDR3 comprises 12 residues. In germline, CDR1 is SGHRS, CDR2 YFSETQ. With 4 bases removed from V and 4 bases from J, the gap between germline ends came to 8 bases. CDR3 sequence reads: CASSLDSYGYTF. DNA for the CDR3: TGCGCCAGCAGCCTCGACAGCTATGGCTACACCTTC.

The chain is built from TRBV27 and TRBJ2-7; TRBD1 is a possible D gene (6 bases). Germline V CDR1 and CDR2: MNHEY, SMNVEV (reference sequence). The CDR3 is 15 amino acids. V shed 6 bases and J shed 2 bases, with 17 bases lying between them. The CDR3: CASRVHRDNAYEQYF. Written as DNA, the CDR3 is TGTGCCAGCAGGGTACACCGGGACAACGCCTACGAGCAGTACTTC.

The chain carries TRBV4-2 and TRBJ2-1; 10 nucleotides match TRBD1. The CDR3 extends over 16 amino acids. Germline CDR1 LGHNA, CDR2 YNFKEQ. Trimming cost V 1 base and J 5 bases; bases outside gene matches: 5. CDR3 residues: CASSQVLGTGDNEQFF. CDR3 coding DNA: TGTGCCAGCAGCCAAGTTTTGGGGACAGGGGACAATGAGCAGTTCTTC.

The chain employs TRBV6-2 or TRBV6-3 and TRBJ1-1; D not certain. The ends were cut back, 2 bases at V and 1 base at J, with 14 bases in the middle. The CDR3 consists of 16 residues. Germline loops: CDR1 MNHEY, CDR2 SVGEGT. CDR3 sequence reads: CASSYASDGRNTEAFF. The CDR3 bases are TGTGCCAGCAGTTACGCCTCGGACGGCCGGAACACTGAAGCTTTCTTT.

V and J are TRBV7-6 and TRBJ1-1, with a possible D match to TRBD1 (6 bases). Germline V CDR1 and CDR2: SGHVS, FNYEAQ. V was cut by 4 bases and J by 4 bases, with 16 bases left in between. The CDR3 runs 15 residues. CDR3 in amino acids: CASSSQSQGTTEAFF. The CDR3 DNA reads as TGTGCCAGCAGCTCGCAGAGCCAGGGGACCACTGAAGCTTTCTTT.

V and J are TRBV24-1 and TRBJ1-2, with 8 bases lining up with TRBD1. V was clipped by 4 bases and J by 3 bases; unmatched bases: 0. In germline, CDR1 is KGHDR, CDR2 SFDVKD. This CDR3 has 13 residues. The CDR3: CATSETGDYGYTF. The CDR3 DNA follows: TGTGCCACCAGTGAGACAGGGGACTATGGCTACACCTTC.

The rearrangement uses TRBV2 and TRBJ2-7; TRBD1 matches 8 bases. V lost 6 bases to trimming and J lost 4 bases; unmatched junction nucleotides: 5. The CDR3 extends over 13 amino acids. The germline CDR1 and CDR2 sequences are SNHLY and FYNNEI. CDR3 nucleotide sequence: TGTGCCAGCAGCGGACAGGGACGATACGAGCAGTACTTC. The encoded protein is CASSGQGRYEQYF.